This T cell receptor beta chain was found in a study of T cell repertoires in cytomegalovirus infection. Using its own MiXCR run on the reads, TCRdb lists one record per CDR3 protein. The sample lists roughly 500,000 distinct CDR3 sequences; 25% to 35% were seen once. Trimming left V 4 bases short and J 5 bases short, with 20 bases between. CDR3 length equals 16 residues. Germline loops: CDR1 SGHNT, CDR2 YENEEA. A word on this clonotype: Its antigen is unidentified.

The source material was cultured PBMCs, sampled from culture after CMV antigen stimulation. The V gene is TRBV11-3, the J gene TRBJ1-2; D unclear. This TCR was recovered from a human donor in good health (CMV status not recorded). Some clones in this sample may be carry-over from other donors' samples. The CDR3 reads CASSSPDQLQRYGYTF. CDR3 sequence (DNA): TGTGCCAGCAGCTCGCCCGATCAATTACAGAGATATGGCTACACCTTC. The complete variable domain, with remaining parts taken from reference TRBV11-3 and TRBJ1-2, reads EAGVVQSPRYKIIEKKQPVAFWCNPISGHNTLYWYLQNLGQGPELLIRYENEEAVDDSQLPKDRFSAERLKGVDSTLKIQPAELGDSAVYLCASSSPDQLQRYGYTFGSGTRLTVV.